The rows below give T cell receptor beta chains drawn from one sample of a study of neurological immune-mediated disorders. TCRdb reanalysed the 5' RACE reads using MiXCR and keeps one entry per CDR3 protein. The table includes roughly 47,000 distinct CDR3 sequences, 4% to 5.5% detected once. The sequencing input was PBMCs. The receptors were gathered from a woman aged 60 to 75 with multiple sclerosis. CDR3s include the opening cysteine and the closing phenylalanine or tryptophan. Each record gives: clone size, V gene, D gene, J gene, CDR3 length, CDR3 protein, CDR3 DNA. The D gene is left open where the match is weak. Clone size is stated in some rows and not others, as once, few, many or a class when expanded.

few	TRBV10-2	TRBD1	TRBJ2-2	15	CASSEQGRDTGELFF	TGCGCCAGCAGTGAACAGGGGCGAGACACCGGGGAGCTGTTTTTT
few	TRBV3-1	.	TRBJ1-1	15	CVSSQDRLLNTEAFF	TGTGTCAGCAGCCAAGATCGACTCCTGAACACTGAAGCTTTCTTT
.	TRBV7-9	.	TRBJ2-5	15	CASSSGDTLRETQYF	TGTGCCAGCAGCTCAGGGGACACATTACGGGAGACCCAGTACTTC
many	TRBV20-1	TRBD2	TRBJ2-7	15	CSARSRTSGSYEQYF	TGCAGTGCTAGATCGCGGACTAGCGGTTCCTACGAGCAGTACTTC
many	TRBV20-1	.	TRBJ1-2	15	CSASSQIWGTRGYTF	TGCAGTGCTAGTAGTCAGATTTGGGGTACACGTGGCTACACCTTC
many	TRBV20-1	TRBD2	TRBJ2-1	15	CSARTSGSSYNEQFF	TGCAGTGCTCGGACTAGCGGGAGCTCCTACAATGAGCAGTTCTTC
many	TRBV7-2	.	TRBJ1-5	13	CASSFEALQPQHF	TGTGCCAGCAGCTTCGAGGCTCTTCAGCCCCAGCATTTT
many	TRBV6-6	TRBD1	TRBJ2-3	12	CASGTGGDTQYF	TGTGCCAGCGGGACAGGGGGGGATACGCAGTATTTT
many	TRBV7-9	.	TRBJ2-3	14	CASTRDFSQNTQYF	TGTGCCTCCACCCGGGACTTCTCACAGAATACGCAGTATTTT
many	TRBV5-1	.	TRBJ2-7	15	CASSRSLQGTYEQYF	TGCGCCAGCAGTCGGTCTCTACAGGGAACCTACGAGCAGTACTTC
many	TRBV5-1	TRBD1	TRBJ1-4	14	CASSPGQKNEKLFF	TGCGCCAGCAGCCCGGGACAGAAGAATGAAAAACTGTTTTTT
many	TRBV20-1	.	TRBJ1-2	13	CSARVRGASGYTF	TGCAGTGCTAGAGTTAGGGGGGCGAGTGGCTACACCTTC
.	TRBV12-3/TRBV12-4	.	TRBJ2-1	15	CASRTTGWAYNEQFF	TGTGCCAGCAGAACTACAGGGTGGGCCTATAATGAGCAGTTCTTC
.	TRBV20-1	.	TRBJ2-5	14	CSARIREYQETQYF	TGCAGTGCCCGAATACGGGAATACCAAGAGACCCAGTACTTC
many	TRBV7-9	.	TRBJ1-5	13	CASSFVRNQPQHF	TGTGCCAGCAGCTTCGTCCGAAATCAGCCCCAGCATTTT
few	TRBV28	.	TRBJ2-7	12	CASSFGPAEQYF	TGTGCCAGCAGTTTCGGCCCAGCCGAGCAGTACTTC
few	TRBV2	.	TRBJ1-1	13	CASSADRNTEAFF	TGTGCCAGCAGTGCCGACAGGAACACTGAAGCTTTCTTT
.	TRBV4-2	TRBD2	TRBJ2-3	16	CASSQSASGSTDTQYF	TGTGCCAGCAGCCAATCGGCTAGCGGAAGCACAGATACGCAGTATTTT
many	TRBV28	.	TRBJ2-7	15	CASSSRSGKAYEQYF	TGTGCCAGCAGTTCCCGTAGCGGAAAAGCCTACGAGCAGTACTTC
many	TRBV5-1	.	TRBJ2-6	14	CASSASSGANVLTF	TGCGCCAGCAGCGCGAGCTCTGGGGCCAACGTCCTGACTTTC
many	TRBV9	.	TRBJ2-7	13	CASSVAGSDEQYF	TGTGCCAGCAGCGTAGCTGGATCGGACGAGCAGTACTTC
many	TRBV5-1	.	TRBJ2-1	15	CASSRDGGKYNEQFF	TGCGCCAGCAGCAGGGATGGCGGGAAGTACAATGAGCAGTTCTTC
many	TRBV7-2	.	TRBJ1-4	14	CASSRGGTNEKLFF	TGTGCCAGCAGCCGTGGGGGTACTAATGAAAAACTGTTTTTT
many	TRBV5-4	.	TRBJ1-1	15	CASRRTPFNTGGAFF	TGTGCCAGCAGAAGGACCCCCTTTAACACCGGAGGGGCTTTCTTT